The 14 T cell receptor beta chains below all came from one sample that was sequenced in a study of cytomegalovirus exposure and HLA in healthy donors. The PCR ran on 60 Vbeta and 13 Jbeta primers. The method was immunoSEQ multiplex PCR; TCRdb's version includes in-frame clones alone and lacks a portion of them. The sample holds about 120,000 clones, around 75% seen once. Sequences were obtained from PBMCs. The receptors derive from a young man in good health and CMV-seronegative.

The chain carries TRBV19 and TRBJ1-5; possibly TRBD1 for D (5 bases). CDR3 length: 12 residues. CDR1 is LNHDA and CDR2 is SQIVND in the germline V gene (reference sequence). The V end lost 8 bases, the J end lost 9 bases, and 14 bases lay between the germline ends. The CDR3 DNA sequence: TGTGCCAGTGATTGGGGGGGAGGGCCCCAGCATTTT. It is translated as CASDWGGGPQHF. The full variable domain, rest sourced from reference TRBV19 and TRBJ1-5, is DGGITQSPKYLFRKEGQNVTLSCEQNLNHDAMYWYRQDPGQGLRLIYYSQIVNDFQKGDIAEGYSVSREKKESFPLTVTSAQKNPTAFYLCASDWGGGPQHFGDGTRLSIL.

CDR3 sequence reads: CASSLERDRRSSYEQYF. CDR3 nucleotides: TGTGCCAGCAGCTTGGAGCGGGATCGTCGATCCTCCTACGAGCAGTACTTC. The chain couples TRBV7-2 to TRBJ2-7; 7 bases fit TRBD2. J was trimmed by 0 bases and V by 3 bases; bases with no gene match: 11. Germline CDR1 SGHTA, CDR2 FQGNSA. The CDR3 sequence is 17 residues long.

This clone occurred a few times. The gene calls are TRBV18 and TRBJ1-5; 7 bases agree with TRBD1. Trimming removed 2 bases from V and 1 base from J; junction bases left unmatched: 5. Germline lookup yields CDR1 KGHSH and CDR2 LQKENI. The CDR3 is made up of 16 amino acids. Here the CDR3 reads CASSPARGPSNQPQHF. The CDR3 nucleotides are TGTGCCAGCTCACCAGCGAGGGGGCCGAGCAATCAGCCCCAGCATTTT.

The chain combines TRBV19 with TRBJ2-7; perhaps TRBD2 as D (7 bases). CDR3 length: 14 amino acids. V lost 4 bases and J lost 3, with 13 bases in between. Per the germline V gene, CDR1 is LNHDA and CDR2 is SQIVND (reference sequence). DNA of the CDR3: TGTGCCAGTAGTAGCGGGGGCTTAAACTACGAGCAGTACTTC. It encodes CASSSGGLNYEQYF. Filled out from reference TRBV19 and TRBJ2-7, the complete variable domain reads DGGITQSPKYLFRKEGQNVTLSCEQNLNHDAMYWYRQDPGQGLRLIYYSQIVNDFQKGDIAEGYSVSREKKESFPLTVTSAQKNPTAFYLCASSSGGLNYEQYFGPGTRLTVT.

V gene TRBV9 combines with J gene TRBJ2-1, with 9 bases that match TRBD1. This CDR3 is 17 amino acids long. Trimming cost V 2 bases and J 4 bases; bases outside gene matches: 10. The germline CDR1 and CDR2 sequences are SGDLS and YYNGEE. CDR3 in amino acids: CASSVMSGQGPYNEQFF. DNA for the CDR3: TGTGCCAGCAGCGTCATGTCGGGACAGGGACCTTACAATGAGCAGTTCTTC. The full variable domain, completed using reference TRBV9 and TRBJ2-1, is DSGVTQTPKHLITATGQRVTLRCSPRSGDLSVYWYQQSLDQGLQFLIQYYNGEERAKGNILERFSAQQFPDLHSELNLSSLELGDSALYFCASSVMSGQGPYNEQFFGPGTRLTVL.

V and J are TRBV7-9 and TRBJ2-5; perhaps TRBD1 as D (6 bases). V was cut by 5 bases and J by 1 base, with 14 bases left in between. Germline lookup yields CDR1 SEHNR and CDR2 FQNEAQ (reference sequence). The CDR3 length is 15 residues. This CDR3 is CASSKNRVRQETQYF. The CDR3 nucleotides read TGTGCCAGCAGCAAAAACAGGGTACGCCAAGAGACCCAGTACTTC.

The chain recombines TRBV7-6 with TRBJ2-2, with a possible D match to TRBD2 (6 bases). There are 17 residues in the CDR3. Looked up from germline, CDR1 is SGHVS and CDR2 is FNYEAQ. Trimming shortened V by 5 bases and J by 5 bases, and 21 bases separated the two germline ends. The CDR3 is CASSPSRAGTSTGELFF. CDR3 nucleotide sequence: TGTGCCAGCAGCCCGAGTCGGGCGGGGACCTCGACCGGGGAGCTGTTTTTT.

CDR3 nucleotide sequence: TGTGCCAGCAGACCCCCCACAGCGGGGGTAGGCGAGCAGTACTTC. Its protein product is CASRPPTAGVGEQYF. The rearrangement joins TRBV28 to TRBJ2-7; TRBD2 matches 8 bases. Germline CDR1 and CDR2: MDHEN and SYDVKM. The CDR3 is 15 amino acids. The J segment lost 6 bases and the V segment lost 6 bases, leaving 13 bases of the junction unmatched.

V gene TRBV5-1 combines with J gene TRBJ1-4; 12 positions agree with TRBD1. V lost 2 bases, J lost 8 bases, and 7 bases stayed unmatched. CDR1 is SGHRS, CDR2 YFSETQ, per germline. The CDR3 contains 16 residues. CDR3 DNA: TGCGCCAGCAGCTTCGGGACAGGGGGCAAGGGGGAAAAACTGTTTTTT. Encoded protein: CASSFGTGGKGEKLFF. The whole variable domain, filled in from reference TRBV5-1 and TRBJ1-4, reads KAGVTQTPRYLIKTRGQQVTLSCSPISGHRSVSWYQQTPGQGLQFLFEYFSETQRNKGNFPGRFSGRQFSNSRSEMNVSTLELGDSALYLCASSFGTGGKGEKLFFGSGTQLSVL.

The rearrangement links TRBV4-1 to TRBJ2-2; 13 nucleotides line up with TRBD2. The V gene's germline CDR1 is MGHRA and CDR2 YSYEKL. The CDR3 runs 13 residues. V dropped 8 bases and J dropped 6; count of bases not matched to a gene: 0. The CDR3 sequence is CASGLAGAGELFF. The CDR3 DNA reads TGCGCCAGCGGACTAGCGGGGGCCGGGGAGCTGTTTTTT.

J is TRBJ1-2 and V is TRBV7-9; D remains unclear. V lost 5 bases and J 2 bases, leaving 12 bases between the germline ends. Germline assignment: CDR1 SEHNR and CDR2 FQNEAQ (reference sequence). The CDR3 has 14 residues. Written as DNA, the CDR3 is TGTGCCAGCAGCGGCGCGGATCCCAACTATGGCTACACCTTC. It encodes CASSGADPNYGYTF.

The rearrangement links TRBV2 to TRBJ2-1; TRBD2 aligns across 10 bases. V trimming: 6 bases; J trimming: 4 bases; junction bases outside the gene matches: 6. CDR1 and CDR2 from the germline V gene are SNHLY and FYNNEI. This CDR3 comprises 15 residues. In nucleotides, the CDR3 is TGTGCCAGCAGCGGTAGCGGGGGGACTTACAATGAGCAGTTCTTC. Residues: CASSGSGGTYNEQFF.

The table lists this clone with a few counts. This chain connects TRBV2 to TRBJ2-3; D possibly corresponds to TRBD1 (5 bases). Germline V CDR1 and CDR2: SNHLY, FYNNEI. CDR3 size: 13 residues. The ends were cut back, 8 bases at V and 1 base at J, with 10 bases in the middle. CDR3 amino acids: CASAGHRTDTQYF. The DNA for the CDR3 is TGTGCCAGCGCCGGACACCGCACAGATACGCAGTATTTT. Full variable domain (rest looked up from reference TRBV2 and TRBJ2-3): EPEVTQTPSHQVTQMGQEVILRCVPISNHLYFYWYRQILGQKVEFLVSFYNNEISEKSEIFDDQFSVERPDGSNFTLKIRSTKLEDSAMYFCASAGHRTDTQYFGPGTRLTVL.

The rearrangement links TRBV28 to TRBJ2-2; D perhaps matches TRBD1 (5 bases). The germline V gene encodes CDR1 MDHEN and CDR2 SYDVKM. Trimming cost V 3 bases and J 2 bases, with 10 bases left between them. CDR3 size: 15 residues. The CDR3 DNA sequence: TGTGCCAGCAGTTTTGGACACCTAAACACCGGGGAGCTGTTTTTT. Its protein product is CASSFGHLNTGELFF.